This entry is about one T cell receptor beta chain. These data are taken from a study of blood T cell repertoires in COVID-19. Generated by immunoSEQ multiplex PCR, the TCRdb table keeps only in-frame clones and is missing some. The sample gives roughly 250,000 clones, roughly 88% of which show up once; about 0.8% is in the top ten. Germline V CDR1 and CDR2: MNHEY, SVGAGI. This CDR3 region has 15 residues. Between the trimmed V and J ends, which lost 2 bases and 8 bases, there was a span of 17 bases. This chain joins TRBV6-5 and TRBJ2-3; no definite D call. The source is a woman aged 30 to 39 with acute or convalescent COVID-19. The sequenced material came from peripheral blood. This CDR3 is CASSYAIALDGTQYF. CDR3 coding DNA: TGTGCCAGCAGTTACGCAATAGCTCTCGACGGTACGCAGTATTTT.